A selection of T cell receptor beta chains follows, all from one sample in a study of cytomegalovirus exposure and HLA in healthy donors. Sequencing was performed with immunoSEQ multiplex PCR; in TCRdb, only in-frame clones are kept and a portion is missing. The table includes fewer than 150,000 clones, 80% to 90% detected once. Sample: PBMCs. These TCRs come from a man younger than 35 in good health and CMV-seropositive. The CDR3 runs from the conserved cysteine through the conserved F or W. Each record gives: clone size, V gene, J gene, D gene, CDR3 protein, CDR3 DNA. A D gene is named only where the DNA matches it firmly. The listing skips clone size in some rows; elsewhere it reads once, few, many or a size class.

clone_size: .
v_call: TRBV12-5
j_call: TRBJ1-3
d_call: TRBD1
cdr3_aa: CASGLVQGQGQNTIYF
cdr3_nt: TGTGCTAGTGGTTTGGTTCAGGGACAGGGACAAAACACCATATATTTT

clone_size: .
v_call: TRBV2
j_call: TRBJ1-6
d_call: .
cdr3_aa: CASNERGWPLHF
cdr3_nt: TGTGCCAGCAATGAAAGGGGCTGGCCCCTCCACTTT

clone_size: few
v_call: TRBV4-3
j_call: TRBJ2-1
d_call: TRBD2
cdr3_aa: CASSQSPAGGPYNEQFF
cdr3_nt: TGCGCCAGCAGCCAATCTCCAGCGGGGGGGCCCTACAATGAGCAGTTCTTC

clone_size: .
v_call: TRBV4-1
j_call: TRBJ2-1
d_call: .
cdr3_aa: CASSLYFRVEYNEQFF
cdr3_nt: TGCGCCAGCAGCCTCTATTTCAGGGTGGAGTACAATGAGCAGTTCTTC

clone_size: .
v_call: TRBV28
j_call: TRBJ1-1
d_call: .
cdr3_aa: CASRPGQRNTEAFF
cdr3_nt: TGTGCCAGCAGACCCGGACAGCGTAACACTGAAGCTTTCTTT

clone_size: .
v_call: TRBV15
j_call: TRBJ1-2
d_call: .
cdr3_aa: CATSTRLMGASVYGYTF
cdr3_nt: TGTGCCACCAGCACGCGGCTGATGGGGGCGTCTGTCTATGGCTACACCTTC

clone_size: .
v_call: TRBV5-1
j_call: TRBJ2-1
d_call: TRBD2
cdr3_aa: CASSLASGGLYNEQFF
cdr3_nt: TGCGCCAGCAGCTTGGCTAGCGGGGGGTTATACAATGAGCAGTTCTTC

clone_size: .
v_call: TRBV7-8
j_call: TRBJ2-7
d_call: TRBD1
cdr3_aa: CASSWDSAYEQYF
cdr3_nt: TGTGCCAGCAGCTGGGACAGCGCCTACGAGCAGTACTTC

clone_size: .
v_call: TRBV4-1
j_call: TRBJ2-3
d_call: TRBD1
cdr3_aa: CASSHQPGQSTDTQYF
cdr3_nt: TGCGCCAGCAGCCACCAACCGGGACAGAGCACAGATACGCAGTATTTT

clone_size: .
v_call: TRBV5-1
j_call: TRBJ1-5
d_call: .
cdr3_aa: CASSLAGDNQPQHF
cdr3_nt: TGCGCCAGCAGCTTGGCCGGAGACAATCAGCCCCAGCATTTT

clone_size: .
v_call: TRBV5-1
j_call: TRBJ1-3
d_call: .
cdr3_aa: CASSFDPGGYSGNTIYF
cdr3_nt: TGCGCCAGCAGCTTCGATCCCGGGGGGTATTCAGGAAACACCATATATTTT

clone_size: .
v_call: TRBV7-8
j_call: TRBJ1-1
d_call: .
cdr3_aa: CASSLESVNTEAFF
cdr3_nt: TGTGCCAGCAGCTTAGAGTCAGTGAACACTGAAGCTTTCTTT

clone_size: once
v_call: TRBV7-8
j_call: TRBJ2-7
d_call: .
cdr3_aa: CASSPWTGKEIEQYF
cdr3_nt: TGTGCCAGCAGCCCTTGGACCGGGAAAGAGATTGAGCAGTACTTC

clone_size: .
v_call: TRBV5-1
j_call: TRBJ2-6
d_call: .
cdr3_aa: CASSLEPGAAGANVLTF
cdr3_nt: TGCGCCAGCAGCTTGGAGCCAGGGGCGGCTGGGGCCAACGTCCTGACTTTC

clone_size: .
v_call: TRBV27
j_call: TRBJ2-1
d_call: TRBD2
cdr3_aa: CASSPLAGGYNEQFF
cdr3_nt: TGTGCCAGCAGCCCTCTAGCGGGGGGTTACAATGAGCAGTTCTTC

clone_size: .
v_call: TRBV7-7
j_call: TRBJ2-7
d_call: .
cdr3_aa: CASSSLVSSEQYF
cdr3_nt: TGTGCCAGCAGCTCACTAGTCTCCTCCGAGCAGTACTTC

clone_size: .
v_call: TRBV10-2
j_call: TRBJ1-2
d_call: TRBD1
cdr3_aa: CATKGQGSYGYTF
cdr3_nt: TGCGCCACCAAAGGACAGGGCTCCTATGGCTACACCTTC

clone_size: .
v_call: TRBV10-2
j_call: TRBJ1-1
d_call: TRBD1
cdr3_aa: CASSDRGWTEAFF
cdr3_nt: TGCGCCAGCAGTGACAGGGGGTGGACTGAAGCTTTCTTT

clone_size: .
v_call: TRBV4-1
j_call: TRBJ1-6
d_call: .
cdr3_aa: CASSQGRNRIDSPLHF
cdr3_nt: TGCGCCAGCAGCCAAGGTCGTAACAGGATCGATTCACCCCTCCACTTT

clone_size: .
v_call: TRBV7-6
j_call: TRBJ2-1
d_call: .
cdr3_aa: CASSLLSDEQFF
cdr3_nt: TGTGCCAGCAGCTTATTGAGCGATGAGCAGTTCTTC

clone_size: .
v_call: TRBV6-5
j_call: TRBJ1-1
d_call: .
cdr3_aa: CASRPNRMGTEAFF
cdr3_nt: TGTGCCAGCAGACCAAACAGGATGGGGACTGAAGCTTTCTTT

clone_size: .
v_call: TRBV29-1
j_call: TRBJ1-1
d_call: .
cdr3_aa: CSVGPGNRLNTEAFF
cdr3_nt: TGCAGCGTTGGGCCCGGGAACAGATTGAACACTGAAGCTTTCTTT

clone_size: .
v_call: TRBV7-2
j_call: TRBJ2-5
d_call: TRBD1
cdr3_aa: CASSRQGQETQYF
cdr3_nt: TGTGCCAGCAGCCGACAGGGCCAAGAGACCCAGTACTTC

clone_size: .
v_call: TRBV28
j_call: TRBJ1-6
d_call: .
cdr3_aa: CASSTVVQSSYNSPLHF
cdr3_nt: TGTGCCAGCTCCACGGTAGTCCAAAGCTCCTATAATTCACCCCTCCACTTT

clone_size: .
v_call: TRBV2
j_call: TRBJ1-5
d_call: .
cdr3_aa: CASSQQGPANQPQHF
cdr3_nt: TGTGCCAGCAGCCAACAGGGCCCCGCCAATCAGCCCCAGCATTTT

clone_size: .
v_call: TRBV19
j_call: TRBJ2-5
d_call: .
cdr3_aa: CASSRRRPGQETQYF
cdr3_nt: TGTGCCAGTAGTAGGAGGCGCCCGGGGCAAGAGACCCAGTACTTC

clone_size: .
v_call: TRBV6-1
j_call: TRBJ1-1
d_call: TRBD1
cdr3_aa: CASGQVEAFF
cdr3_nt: TGTGCCAGCGGACAGGTCGAAGCTTTCTTT

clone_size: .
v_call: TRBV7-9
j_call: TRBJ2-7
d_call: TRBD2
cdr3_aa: CASSLVFGSGGSNYEQYF
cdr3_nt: TGTGCCAGCAGCTTAGTATTTGGTAGCGGGGGTTCTAACTACGAGCAGTACTTC

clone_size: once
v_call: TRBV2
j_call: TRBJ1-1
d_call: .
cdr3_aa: CASSPGQGYTEAFF
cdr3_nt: TGTGCCAGCAGTCCGGGACAAGGCTACACTGAAGCTTTCTTT

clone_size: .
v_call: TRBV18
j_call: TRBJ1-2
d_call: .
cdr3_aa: CASSGQPNYGYTF
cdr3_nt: TGTGCCAGCTCAGGACAACCCAACTATGGCTACACCTTC

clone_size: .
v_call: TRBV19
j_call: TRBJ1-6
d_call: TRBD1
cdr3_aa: CASSIGDRGRVSPLHF
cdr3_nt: TGTGCCAGTAGTATTGGGGACAGGGGGCGAGTATCACCCCTCCACTTT

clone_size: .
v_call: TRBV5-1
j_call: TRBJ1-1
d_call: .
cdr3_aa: CASSLNRNTEAFF
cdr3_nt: TGCGCCAGCAGCTTGAATCGTAACACTGAAGCTTTCTTT

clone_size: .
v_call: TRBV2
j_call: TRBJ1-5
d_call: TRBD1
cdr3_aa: CASSEQGADQPQHF
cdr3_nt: TGTGCCAGCAGTGAACAGGGGGCAGACCAGCCCCAGCATTTT

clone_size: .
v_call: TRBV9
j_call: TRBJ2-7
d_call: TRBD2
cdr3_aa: CASSVGRGGVYEQYF
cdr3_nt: TGTGCCAGCAGCGTAGGGCGGGGGGGCGTGTACGAGCAGTACTTC

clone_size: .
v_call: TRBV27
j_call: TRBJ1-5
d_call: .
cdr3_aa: CASSFGEGQPQHF
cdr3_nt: TGTGCCAGCAGTTTCGGGGAGGGGCAGCCCCAGCATTTT

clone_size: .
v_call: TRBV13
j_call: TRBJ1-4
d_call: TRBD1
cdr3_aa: CASSTREQGGTMGNEKLFF
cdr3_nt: TGTGCCAGCAGCACCCGGGAACAGGGGGGAACTATGGGTAATGAAAAACTGTTTTTT

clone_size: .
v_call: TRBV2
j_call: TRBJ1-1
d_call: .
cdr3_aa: CASSGDMNTEAFF
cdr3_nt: TGTGCCAGCAGTGGAGATATGAACACTGAAGCTTTCTTT

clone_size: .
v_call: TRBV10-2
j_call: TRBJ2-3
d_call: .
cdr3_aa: CASSEGSLVRDTQYF
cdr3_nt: TGCGCCAGCAGTGAGGGCTCACTAGTCAGAGATACGCAGTATTTT

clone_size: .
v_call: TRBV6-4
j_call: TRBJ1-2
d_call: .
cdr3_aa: CASSAVRQPHVYGYTF
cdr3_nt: TGTGCCAGCAGTGCCGTGCGGCAGCCGCACGTCTATGGCTACACCTTC

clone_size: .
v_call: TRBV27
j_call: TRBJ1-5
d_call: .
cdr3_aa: CASSLTLAGNQPQHF
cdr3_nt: TGTGCCAGCAGTTTAACCCTCGCGGGCAATCAGCCCCAGCATTTT

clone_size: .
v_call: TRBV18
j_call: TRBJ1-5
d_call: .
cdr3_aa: CASSPDGPRAGGNQPQHF
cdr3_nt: TGTGCCAGCTCACCAGATGGCCCCAGGGCGGGAGGCAATCAGCCCCAGCATTTT

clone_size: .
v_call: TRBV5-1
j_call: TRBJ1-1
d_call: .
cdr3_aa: CASSTGGWVATEAFF
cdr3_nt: TGCGCCAGCAGCACCGGAGGTTGGGTGGCCACTGAAGCTTTCTTT

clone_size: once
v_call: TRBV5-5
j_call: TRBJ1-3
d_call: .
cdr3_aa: CASSPDPGLGNTIYF
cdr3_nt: TGTGCCAGCAGCCCAGACCCGGGTCTTGGAAACACCATATATTTT

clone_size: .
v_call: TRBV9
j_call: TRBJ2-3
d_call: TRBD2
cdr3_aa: CASSSGSSTDTQYF
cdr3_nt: TGTGCCAGCAGTAGCGGGTCCTCCACAGATACGCAGTATTTT

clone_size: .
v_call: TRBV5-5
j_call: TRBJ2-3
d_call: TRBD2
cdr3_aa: CASSSFLAGGYTDTQYF
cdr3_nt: TGTGCCAGCAGCTCCTTCTTAGCGGGGGGTTACACAGATACGCAGTATTTT

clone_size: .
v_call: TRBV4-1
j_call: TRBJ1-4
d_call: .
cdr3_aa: CASSPHTQGTNEKLFF
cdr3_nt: TGCGCCAGCAGCCCACATACCCAGGGAACTAATGAAAAACTGTTTTTT

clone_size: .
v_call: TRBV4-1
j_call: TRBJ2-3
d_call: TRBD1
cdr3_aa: CASSSRGQRSTDTQYF
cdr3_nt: TGCGCCAGCAGCTCCAGGGGGCAAAGGAGCACAGATACGCAGTATTTT